This T cell receptor (beta chain) was retrieved from a study of identical twins. Study results and limitations: These conclusions were based on statistical analysis (cross-sectional, not following the same donors). Zero-insertion analyses could be partly confounded by invariant MAIT and iNKT cells.

This clonotype turned up a few times. Its antigen is as yet unknown. TCRdb called the 5' RACE reads again in MiXCR, with one record for every CDR3 protein. The sample has hundreds of thousands of distinct CDR3 sequences; more than 9% are singletons. From germline, CDR1 is KGHDR and CDR2 SFDVKD. Trimming removed 5 bases from V and 4 bases from J, with 23 bases in between. The CDR3 is 17 amino acids. This sample also belongs to another study, concerning yellow fever vaccine responses in identical twins.

This TCR derives from a young woman in good health. The chain couples TRBV24-1 to TRBJ2-7; D unresolved. The specimen sequenced was PBMCs. This CDR3 is CATSGRPRSPTDYEQYV. CDR3 in DNA: TGTGCCACCAGTGGTCGTCCCAGGTCACCCACTGATTACGAGCAGTACGTC.